One sample yielded the 23 T cell receptor beta chains listed below, sequenced in a study of identical twins. TCRdb analysed the 5' RACE reads with MiXCR anew, one entry per CDR3 protein. The sample shows some 1,600,000 distinct CDR3 sequences, more than 30% of them seen only once. The specimen sequenced was cord blood. The origin of the receptors is a newborn girl in good health.

The chain has TRBV2 and TRBJ2-4, with no clear D. Trimming stripped 8 bases from V and 8 bases from J, with 7 bases between. This CDR3 region has 10 residues. Germline CDR1 and CDR2: SNHLY and FYNNEI. Written as DNA, the CDR3 is TGTGCCAGCCGCCCTTACATTCAGTACTTC. Its protein product is CASRPYIQYF.

The chain carries TRBV9 and TRBJ1-2, with D unresolved. V lost 4 bases and J 4 bases, leaving 17 bases between the germline ends. Per the germline V gene, CDR1 is SGDLS and CDR2 is YYNGEE. The CDR3 length is 15 residues. The CDR3 DNA follows: TGTGCCAGCAGCCCCGGAGCTTACGGAAGCTATGGCTACACCTTC. This codes for CASSPGAYGSYGYTF. The variable domain in full, with the rest retrieved from reference TRBV9 and TRBJ1-2, is DSGVTQTPKHLITATGQRVTLRCSPRSGDLSVYWYQQSLDQGLQFLIQYYNGEERAKGNILERFSAQQFPDLHSELNLSSLELGDSALYFCASSPGAYGSYGYTFGSGTRLTVV.

The V gene is TRBV20-1, the J gene TRBJ2-3; 12 nucleotides line up with TRBD2. Germline values: CDR1 DFQATT, CDR2 SNEGSKA (reference sequence). This CDR3 has 14 residues. J lost 6 bases, V lost 8 bases, and 9 bases had no gene match. As DNA, the CDR3 is TGCAGTCCGGCTAGCGGGGGGGGATTGGATACGCAGTATTTT. It specifies CSPASGGGLDTQYF.

This clonotype was detected only a few times. V usage is TRBV20-1 and J usage is TRBJ2-1, with 8 nucleotides matching TRBD2. After removal of 7 bases from V and 0 bases from J, the junction contained 8 bases not matched to a gene. The CDR3 consists of 15 residues. CDR1 and CDR2 (germline): DFQATT, SNEGSKA (reference sequence). The CDR3 DNA reads TGCAGTGGAGTGGCGGGAGGTAACTCCTACAATGAGCAGTTCTTC. As protein: CSGVAGGNSYNEQFF.

The rearrangement uses TRBV20-1 and TRBJ1-2; 7 bases line up with TRBD1. With V trimmed by 3 bases and J by 8 bases, 12 bases remained unmatched. The CDR3 is 14 amino acids. The germline CDR1 and CDR2 sequences are DFQATT and SNEGSKA (reference sequence). The CDR3 region is CSARAPGQALGYTF. The CDR3 DNA is TGCAGTGCTAGGGCTCCCGGACAGGCTTTAGGCTACACCTTC.

This clonotype was detected only a few times. The CDR3 nucleotides read TGTGCCAGCAGCTTAGCTCTGGGGAATTCACCCCTCCACTTT. This translates into CASSLALGNSPLHF. V and J are TRBV7-2 and TRBJ1-6, with D unresolved. This CDR3 region has 14 residues. V was cut by 0 bases and J by 7 bases, with 7 bases left in between. The germline V gene has CDR1 SGHTA and CDR2 FQGNSA.

The V gene is TRBV10-3, the J gene TRBJ2-2, with 7 bases fitting TRBD1. The CDR3 runs to 13 residues. V was clipped by 10 bases and J by 0 bases; unmatched bases: 2. Germline V lookup: CDR1 ENHRY, CDR2 SYGVKD. CDR3 region: CATGTANTGELFF. The CDR3 nucleotides read TGTGCCACCGGGACAGCGAACACCGGGGAGCTGTTTTTT.

The chain links TRBV20-1 to TRBJ1-1, with D maybe TRBD1 (5 bases). Germline-derived CDR1 and CDR2 are DFQATT and SNEGSKA (reference sequence). This CDR3 spans 12 amino acids. The V end was cut by 2 bases, the J end by 8 bases, with 12 bases between. CDR3 region: CSARRPPGEAFF. CDR3 DNA sequence: TGCAGTGCTAGAAGGCCCCCAGGGGAAGCTTTCTTT.

This sequence joins TRBV6-6 and TRBJ2-1; 7 bases are shared with TRBD2. The junction had 7 bases not matched to a gene; V was cut back by 0 bases and J by 2 bases. Germline values: CDR1 MNHNY, CDR2 SVGAGI (reference sequence). This CDR3 region has 17 residues. CDR3 sequence: CASSYSSAGRAYNEQFF. CDR3 nucleotide sequence: TGTGCCAGCAGTTACTCGTCCGCAGGGAGGGCCTACAATGAGCAGTTCTTC.

The chain is built from TRBV7-2 and TRBJ2-1; D remains ambiguous. The V end was cut by 0 bases, the J end by 4 bases, with 13 bases between. The germline gives CDR1 SGHTA, CDR2 FQGNSA. The CDR3 is 16 residues long. DNA for the CDR3: TGTGCCAGCAGCTTAGCGCGTGGTATCAGATACAATGAGCAGTTCTTC. It is translated as CASSLARGIRYNEQFF. Supplemented by reference TRBV7-2 and TRBJ2-1, the full variable domain reads GAGVSQSPSNKVTEKGKDVELRCDPISGHTALYWYRQSLGQGLEFLIYFQGNSAPDKSGLPSDRFSAERTGGSVSTLTIQRTQQEDSAVYLCASSLARGIRYNEQFFGPGTRLTVL.

The chain joins TRBV10-3 to TRBJ1-1, with TRBD1 matching 7 bases. This CDR3 spans 14 amino acids. Germline V gene sequence: CDR1 ENHRY, CDR2 SYGVKD. The trim removed 6 bases at V and 1 base at J, leaving 5 bases unmatched. In nucleotides, the CDR3 is TGTGCCATCAGACCAGACAGGGCGAACACTGAAGCTTTCTTT. Translation gives CAIRPDRANTEAFF.

V gene TRBV3-1 combines with J gene TRBJ2-1, with D unresolved. TRBJ2-7 explains the end of the DNA better; the J call may be wrong. The germline gives CDR1 LGHDT, CDR2 YNNKEL (reference sequence). The CDR3 has 15 amino acids. CDR3 coding DNA: TGTGCCAGCAGCCAAGGGAGCCTCTCCTACAATGAGCAGTACTTC. Translated, it gives CASSQGSLSYNEQYF.

This clonotype was observed at least ten times. The chain has TRBV5-1 and TRBJ2-1; 12 bases align to TRBD2. The junction had 4 bases not matched to a gene; V was cut back by 1 base and J by 8 bases. CDR1 and CDR2 from the germline V gene are SGHRS and YFSETQ. CDR3 length: 15 amino acids. The CDR3 loop is CASSLTSGRSDEQFF. The CDR3 DNA follows: TGCGCCAGCAGCTTGACTAGCGGGAGGTCGGATGAGCAGTTCTTC.

The gene calls are TRBV11-1 and TRBJ2-1; 7 bases map to TRBD2. Germline CDR1 is SGHAT and CDR2 is FQDESV (reference sequence). The CDR3 totals 16 residues. After removal of 5 bases from V and 2 bases from J, the junction contained 9 bases not matched to a gene. The CDR3 coding sequence is TGTGCCAGCAGCCCCTGGGGGGGTTTGCCCTACAATGAGCAGTTCTTC. Translating it yields CASSPWGGLPYNEQFF.

This clonotype showed up just a few times. The rearrangement joins TRBV27 to TRBJ2-6; the D gene could be TRBD1 or TRBD2 (5 bases each). CDR3 length: 18 residues. Trimming pared 2 bases from V and 0 bases from J, leaving 14 bases between. Germline values: CDR1 MNHEY, CDR2 SMNVEV (reference sequence). The CDR3 here is CASSLRGLGTSGANVLTF. The DNA for the CDR3 is TGTGCCAGCAGTTTAAGAGGTTTGGGGACCTCTGGGGCCAACGTCCTGACTTTC.

The CDR3 here is CASSNPTGTNEKLFF. In nucleotides, the CDR3 is TGCGCCAGCAGCAACCCGACCGGGACCAATGAAAAACTGTTTTTT. V and J are TRBV4-1 and TRBJ1-4, with D possibly being TRBD1 (5 bases). Trimming took off 5 bases at V and 5 bases at J, with 15 bases between the two ends. CDR1 is MGHRA, CDR2 YSYEKL, per germline. There are 15 residues in the CDR3.

The chain combines TRBV10-3 with TRBJ1-5, with unresolved D. CDR1 is ENHRY and CDR2 is SYGVKD in the germline V gene. The CDR3 has 14 amino acids. Trimming removed 5 bases from V and 1 base from J, with 9 bases in between. The CDR3 region is CAISQRSSNQPQHF. The CDR3 region has the DNA TGTGCCATCAGTCAACGGTCCAGCAATCAGCCCCAGCATTTT.

The chain carries TRBV4-1 and TRBJ2-2, with D unclear. V lost 6 bases and J 3 bases, leaving 26 bases between the germline ends. Germline CDR1 and CDR2: MGHRA and YSYEKL. The CDR3 runs to 19 residues. The CDR3 reads CASRPGGVRPRNDTGELFF. In DNA, the CDR3 is TGCGCCAGCAGACCCGGTGGGGTGCGTCCTCGAAATGACACCGGGGAGCTGTTTTTT.

The chain carries TRBV7-9 and TRBJ1-2; D is unclear. Trimming cost V 2 bases and J 0 bases, with 10 bases left between them. Germline loops: CDR1 SEHNR, CDR2 FQNEAQ (reference sequence). This CDR3 is 15 amino acids long. CDR3 DNA: TGTGCCAGCAGCTTACATTTCGACACTAACTATGGCTACACCTTC. The encoded protein is CASSLHFDTNYGYTF.

CDR3 DNA sequence: TGTGCCAGCGCCCGTTCATCGGGGTTGTGGAACACCGGGGAGCTGTTTTTT. It is translated as CASARSSGLWNTGELFF. The chain couples TRBV27 to TRBJ2-2, with D maybe TRBD2 (5 bases). The CDR3 contains 17 residues. The germline CDR1 and CDR2 sequences are MNHEY and SMNVEV (reference sequence). Between the trimmed V and J ends, which lost 8 bases and 1 base, there was a span of 20 bases.

Comments on this clonotype: A clone one base away is much larger, so this may be a read error. V and J are TRBV24-1 and TRBJ2-1; D ambiguous. The germline V gene has CDR1 KGHDR and CDR2 SFDVKD. This CDR3 has 12 residues. This CDR3 is CATCDLNNEQFF. CDR3 in DNA: TGTGCCACCTGTGATTTGAACAATGAGCAGTTCTTC.

In regard to this clonotype: The junction does not match germline at one end; this may be a read error. The chain joins TRBV7-2 to TRBJ1-5, with D possibly matching TRBD1 (6 bases). Germline CDR1 and CDR2: SGHTA and FQGNSA. The CDR3 consists of 16 residues. The CDR3 sequence: CASSVLGGDGNRPQHF. The CDR3 nucleotides read TGTGCCAGCAGCGTATTAGGGGGGGACGGGAATCGGCCCCAGCATTTT. The whole variable domain, remainder taken from reference TRBV7-2 and TRBJ1-5, is GAGVSQSPSNKVTEKGKDVELRCDPISGHTALYWYRQSLGQGLEFLIYFQGNSAPDKSGLPSDRFSAERTGGSVSTLTIQRTQQEDSAVYLCASSVLGGDGNRPQHFGDGTRLSIL.

The rearrangement uses TRBV7-2 and TRBJ2-2; D unresolved. This CDR3 region has 13 residues. Germline CDR1 reads SGHTA; CDR2 reads FQGNSA. The V end lost 5 bases, the J end lost 5 bases, and 9 bases lay between the germline ends. CDR3: CASSRSITGELFF. The CDR3 nucleotides read TGTGCCAGCAGCCGCTCAATTACCGGGGAGCTGTTTTTT.